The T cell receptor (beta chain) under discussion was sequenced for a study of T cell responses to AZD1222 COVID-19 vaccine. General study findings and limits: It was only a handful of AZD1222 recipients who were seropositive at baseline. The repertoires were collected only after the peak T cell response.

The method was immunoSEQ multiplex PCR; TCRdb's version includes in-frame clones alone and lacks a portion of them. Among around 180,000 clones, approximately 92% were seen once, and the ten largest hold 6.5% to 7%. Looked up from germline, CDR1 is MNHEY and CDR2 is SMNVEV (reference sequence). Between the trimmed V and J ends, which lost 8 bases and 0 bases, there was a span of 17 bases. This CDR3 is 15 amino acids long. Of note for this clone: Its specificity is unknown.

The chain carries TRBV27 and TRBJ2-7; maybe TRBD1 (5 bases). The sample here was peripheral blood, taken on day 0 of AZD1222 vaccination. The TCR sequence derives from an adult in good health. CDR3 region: CASSLGIGASYEQYF. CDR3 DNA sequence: TGTGCCAGCTCCCTGGGGATTGGGGCCTCCTACGAGCAGTACTTC.